The clone carrying this T cell receptor (beta chain) occurred a few times. What it binds is not known. One junction end disagrees with the germline gene, perhaps due to a read error. The data were taken from a study of cytomegalovirus exposure and HLA in healthy donors. Overall study: There were 90 million to 140 million unique TCR beta sequences, drawn from about 179 million T cells, in an earlier analysis. Whole-study results and caveats: In a later analysis, at a false discovery rate of 0.05, over 15,000 TCR beta sequences matched HLA alleles. Follow-up analysis seemed to connect common viral pathogens with several of the most significant clusters identified.

Per germline, CDR1 SSHAT and CDR2 FNYEAQ (reference sequence). The CDR3 runs to 13 residues. In the PCR, 60 Vbeta and 13 Jbeta primers were used. Repertoires were generated with immunoSEQ multiplex PCR, while TCRdb's copy carries only in-frame clones and drops some. The sample has approximately 150,000 clones, about three quarters seen once. The specimen was PBMCs. This chain joins TRBV7-7 and TRBJ2-5, with no clear D. The clonotype originates from a man between 18 and 35 years old in good health and CMV-seropositive. CDR3 coding DNA: TGTGCTAGCAGCTTAGAGTCCGGGGAGACCCAGTACTTC. This translates into CASSLESGETQYF.